This is a list of T cell receptor beta chains from one sample in a study of T cells in localized non-small cell lung cancer. Profiling relied on immunoSEQ multiplex PCR, and the TCRdb table lists in-frame clones only, not all of them. The table includes 75,000 to 80,000 clones, 70% to 90% detected once. The sample was peripheral blood, taken before any cancer treatment. Source of these receptors: a woman between 40 and 69 years old with stage I squamous cell lung carcinoma. Each CDR3 is given with its conserved first and last residue. D genes are given only for firm matches. Rows may omit the clone size; those that give it use once, few, many or a size class.

v_gene	d_gene	abundance	j_gene	CDR3aa	CDR3nt
TRBV27	TRBD1	NA	TRBJ1-2	CASSGQGYGYTF	TGTGCCAGCAGCGGACAGGGCTATGGCTACACCTTC
TRBV5-4	TRBD1	NA	TRBJ2-1	CASSLSRTGGLNEQFF	TGTGCCAGCAGCTTGTCGCGGACAGGGGGCTTAAATGAGCAGTTCTTC
TRBV6-1	TRBD1	NA	TRBJ1-1	CASSQGAYTEAFF	TGTGCCAGCAGTCAGGGGGCATACACTGAAGCTTTCTTT
TRBV19	NA	NA	TRBJ2-1	CASSSGLSSYNEQFF	TGTGCCAGTAGCTCGGGACTCTCCTCCTACAATGAGCAGTTCTTC
TRBV7-3	NA	NA	TRBJ2-5	CASSSGSQETQYF	TGTGCCAGCAGCTCCGGGTCCCAAGAGACCCAGTACTTC
TRBV30	TRBD1	NA	TRBJ1-6	CAWSPNGDRGQSSYNSPLHF	TGTGCCTGGAGTCCGAACGGGGACAGGGGGCAAAGCTCCTATAATTCACCCCTCCACTTT
TRBV19	NA	once	TRBJ2-2	CASSNGGPTGELFF	TGTGCCAGTAGTAATGGGGGGCCTACCGGGGAGCTGTTTTTT
TRBV5-1	TRBD2	once	TRBJ2-7	CASSLGGDSYEQYF	TGCGCCAGCAGCCTCGGGGGGGACTCCTACGAGCAGTACTTC
TRBV4-2	NA	NA	TRBJ2-2	CASSQEQRALNTGELFF	TGTGCCAGCAGCCAAGAACAGAGGGCTCTGAACACCGGGGAGCTGTTTTTT
TRBV4-1	TRBD1	NA	TRBJ2-5	CASSRSGTGVGETQYF	TGCGCCAGCAGCCGATCGGGCACAGGGGTAGGAGAGACCCAGTACTTC
TRBV6-5	TRBD1	NA	TRBJ1-1	CASTTGEGTEAFF	TGTGCCAGCACAACAGGGGAAGGGACTGAAGCTTTCTTT
TRBV27	NA	NA	TRBJ2-7	CASSLSARLASYEQYF	TGTGCCAGCAGTTTATCGGCACGCCTGGCTTCCTACGAGCAGTACTTC
TRBV29-1	TRBD1	NA	TRBJ1-1	CSVGSEGARTEAFF	TGCAGCGTTGGTTCTGAGGGGGCGAGGACTGAAGCTTTCTTT
TRBV30	NA	NA	TRBJ1-6	CAWSGLEGRAPLHF	TGTGCCTGGAGTGGATTAGAAGGGCGGGCACCCCTCCACTTT
TRBV21-1	NA	once	TRBJ1-5	CARRLGTDKVGPPQHF	TGTGCCAGACGTCTGGGGACAGACAAGGTCGGGCCGCCCCAGCATTTT
TRBV19	NA	NA	TRBJ1-1	CASSIQFGQPNTEAFF	TGTGCCAGTAGTATACAATTCGGACAGCCGAACACTGAAGCTTTCTTT
TRBV9	NA	NA	TRBJ1-2	CASSVGGSGSYGYTF	TGTGCCAGCAGCGTAGGCGGGTCCGGATCGTATGGCTACACCTTC
TRBV2	NA	NA	TRBJ1-5	CASSTGRQNQPQHF	TGTGCCAGCAGTACCGGACGGCAGAATCAGCCCCAGCATTTT
TRBV4-2	TRBD2	NA	TRBJ2-2	CASSQLGLAGENTGELFF	TGTGCCAGCAGCCAATTGGGACTAGCGGGGGAGAACACCGGGGAGCTGTTTTTT
TRBV5-4	NA	few	TRBJ1-1	CASSLKATEAFF	TGTGCCAGCAGCTTAAAGGCCACTGAAGCTTTCTTT
TRBV5-3	NA	NA	TRBJ1-1	CARRRRTFMNTEAFF	TGTGCCAGAAGGAGAAGGACTTTCATGAACACTGAAGCTTTCTTT
TRBV29-1	TRBD1	NA	TRBJ2-6	CSVGLSGGSGANVLTF	TGCAGCGTTGGTCTTTCAGGGGGTTCCGGGGCCAACGTCCTGACTTTC
TRBV5-1	NA	NA	TRBJ2-5	CASSGGGGVETQYF	TGCGCCAGCAGCGGGGGGGGCGGAGTTGAGACCCAGTACTTC
TRBV6-1	TRBD2	NA	TRBJ2-5	CASSAPLAGGPKETQYF	TGTGCCAGCAGTGCACCCTTAGCGGGGGGGCCGAAAGAGACCCAGTACTTC